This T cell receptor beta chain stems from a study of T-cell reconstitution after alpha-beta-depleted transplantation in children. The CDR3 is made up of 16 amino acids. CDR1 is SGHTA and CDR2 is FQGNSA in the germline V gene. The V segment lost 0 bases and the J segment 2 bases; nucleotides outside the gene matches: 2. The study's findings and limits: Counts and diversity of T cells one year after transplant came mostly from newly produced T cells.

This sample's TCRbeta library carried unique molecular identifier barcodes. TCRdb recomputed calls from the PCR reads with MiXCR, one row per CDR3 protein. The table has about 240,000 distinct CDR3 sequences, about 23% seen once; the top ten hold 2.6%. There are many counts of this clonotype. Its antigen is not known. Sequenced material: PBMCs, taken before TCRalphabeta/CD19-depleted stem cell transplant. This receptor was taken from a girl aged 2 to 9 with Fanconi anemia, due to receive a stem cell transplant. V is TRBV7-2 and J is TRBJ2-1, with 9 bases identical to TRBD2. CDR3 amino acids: CASSLAASGTYNEQFF. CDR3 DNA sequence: TGTGCCAGCAGCTTAGCGGCTAGCGGGACCTACAATGAGCAGTTCTTC.